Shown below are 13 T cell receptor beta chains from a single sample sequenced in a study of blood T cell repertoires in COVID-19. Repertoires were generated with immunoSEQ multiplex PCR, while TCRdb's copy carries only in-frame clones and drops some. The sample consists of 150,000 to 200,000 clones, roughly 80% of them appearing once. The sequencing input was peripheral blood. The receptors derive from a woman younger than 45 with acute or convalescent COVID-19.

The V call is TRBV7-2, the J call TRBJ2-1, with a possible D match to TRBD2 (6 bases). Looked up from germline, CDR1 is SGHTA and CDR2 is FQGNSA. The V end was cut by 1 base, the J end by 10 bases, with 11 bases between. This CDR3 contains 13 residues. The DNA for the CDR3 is TGTGCCAGCAGCTTAGATGGAGGGAACGAGCAGTTCTTC. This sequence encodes CASSLDGGNEQFF.

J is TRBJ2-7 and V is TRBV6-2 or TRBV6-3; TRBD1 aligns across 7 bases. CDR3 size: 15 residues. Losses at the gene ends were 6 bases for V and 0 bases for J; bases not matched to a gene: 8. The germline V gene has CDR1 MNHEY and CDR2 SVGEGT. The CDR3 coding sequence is TGTGCCAGCAGCCTAGGGACAGAGATCTCCTACGAGCAGTACTTC. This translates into CASSLGTEISYEQYF.

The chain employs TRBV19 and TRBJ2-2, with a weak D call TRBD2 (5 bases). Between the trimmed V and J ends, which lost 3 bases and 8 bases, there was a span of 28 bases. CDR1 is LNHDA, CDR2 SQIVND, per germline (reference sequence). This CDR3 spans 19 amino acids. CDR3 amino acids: CASSIEGFGGKGLMGELFF. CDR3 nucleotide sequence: TGTGCCAGTAGTATCGAGGGCTTTGGTGGAAAGGGCTTGATGGGGGAGCTGTTTTTT.

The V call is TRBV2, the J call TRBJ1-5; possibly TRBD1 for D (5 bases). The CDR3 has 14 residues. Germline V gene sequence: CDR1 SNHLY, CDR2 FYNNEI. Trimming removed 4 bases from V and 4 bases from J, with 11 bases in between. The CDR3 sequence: CASSGGARNQPQHF. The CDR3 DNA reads TGTGCCAGCAGTGGGGGCGCTAGAAATCAGCCCCAGCATTTT.

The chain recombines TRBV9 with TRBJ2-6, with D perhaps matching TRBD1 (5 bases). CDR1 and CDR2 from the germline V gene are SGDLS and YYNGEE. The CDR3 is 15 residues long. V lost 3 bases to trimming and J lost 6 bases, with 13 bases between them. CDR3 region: CASSDSGFKANVLTF. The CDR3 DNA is TGTGCCAGCAGCGACTCAGGGTTTAAGGCCAACGTCCTGACTTTC.

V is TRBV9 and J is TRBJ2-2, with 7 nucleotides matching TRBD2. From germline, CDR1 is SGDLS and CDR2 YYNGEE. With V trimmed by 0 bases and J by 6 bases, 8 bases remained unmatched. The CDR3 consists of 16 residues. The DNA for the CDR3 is TGTGCCAGCAGCGTAGATTTCCGCGGGAGTGCCGGGGAGCTGTTTTTT. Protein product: CASSVDFRGSAGELFF.

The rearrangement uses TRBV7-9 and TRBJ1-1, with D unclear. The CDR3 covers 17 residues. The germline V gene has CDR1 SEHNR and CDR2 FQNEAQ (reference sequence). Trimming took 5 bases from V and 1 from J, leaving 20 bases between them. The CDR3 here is CASSPRRADVRNTEAFF. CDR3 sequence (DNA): TGTGCCAGCAGCCCAAGGAGGGCAGACGTTAGGAACACTGAAGCTTTCTTT.

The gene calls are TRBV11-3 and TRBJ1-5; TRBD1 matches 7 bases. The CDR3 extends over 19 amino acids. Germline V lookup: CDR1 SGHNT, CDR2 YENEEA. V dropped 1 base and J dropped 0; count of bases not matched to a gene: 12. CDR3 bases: TGTGCCAGCAGCTTAGTACCGGGACAGCGAGATTATAGCAATCAGCCCCAGCATTTT. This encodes CASSLVPGQRDYSNQPQHF.

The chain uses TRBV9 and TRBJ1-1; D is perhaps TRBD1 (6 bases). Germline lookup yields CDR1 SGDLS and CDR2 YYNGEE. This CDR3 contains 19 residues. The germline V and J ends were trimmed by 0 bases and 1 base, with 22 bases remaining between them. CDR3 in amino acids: CASSVVPKGGSGKNTEAFF. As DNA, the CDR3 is TGTGCCAGCAGCGTAGTCCCTAAGGGGGGGTCAGGGAAGAACACTGAAGCTTTCTTT. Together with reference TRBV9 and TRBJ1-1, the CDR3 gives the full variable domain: DSGVTQTPKHLITATGQRVTLRCSPRSGDLSVYWYQQSLDQGLQFLIQYYNGEERAKGNILERFSAQQFPDLHSELNLSSLELGDSALYFCASSVVPKGGSGKNTEAFFGQGTRLTVV.

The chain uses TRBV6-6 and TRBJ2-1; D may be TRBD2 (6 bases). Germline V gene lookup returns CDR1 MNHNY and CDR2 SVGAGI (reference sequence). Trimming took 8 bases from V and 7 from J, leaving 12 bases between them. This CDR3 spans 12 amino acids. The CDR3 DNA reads TGTGCCAGCGGGGCACTAGCAAATGAGCAGTTCTTC. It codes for CASGALANEQFF.

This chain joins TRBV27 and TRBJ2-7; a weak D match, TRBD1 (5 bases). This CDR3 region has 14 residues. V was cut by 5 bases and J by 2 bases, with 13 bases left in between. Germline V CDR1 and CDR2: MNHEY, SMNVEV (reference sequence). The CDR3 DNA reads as TGTGCCAGCAGTCCGCCCGACAGACCCTACGAGCAGTACTTC. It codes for CASSPPDRPYEQYF.

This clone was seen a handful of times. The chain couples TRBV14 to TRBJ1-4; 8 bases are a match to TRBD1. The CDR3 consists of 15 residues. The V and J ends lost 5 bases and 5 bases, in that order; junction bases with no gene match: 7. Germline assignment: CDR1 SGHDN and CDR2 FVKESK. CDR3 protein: CASSKWTGWNEKLFF. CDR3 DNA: TGTGCCAGCAGCAAATGGACAGGGTGGAATGAAAAACTGTTTTTT.

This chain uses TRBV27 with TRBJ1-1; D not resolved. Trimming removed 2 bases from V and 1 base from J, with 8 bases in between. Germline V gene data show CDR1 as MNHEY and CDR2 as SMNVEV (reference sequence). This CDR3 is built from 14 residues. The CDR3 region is CASSLISGNTEAFF. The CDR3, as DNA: TGTGCCAGCAGTTTAATCTCGGGGAACACTGAAGCTTTCTTT.